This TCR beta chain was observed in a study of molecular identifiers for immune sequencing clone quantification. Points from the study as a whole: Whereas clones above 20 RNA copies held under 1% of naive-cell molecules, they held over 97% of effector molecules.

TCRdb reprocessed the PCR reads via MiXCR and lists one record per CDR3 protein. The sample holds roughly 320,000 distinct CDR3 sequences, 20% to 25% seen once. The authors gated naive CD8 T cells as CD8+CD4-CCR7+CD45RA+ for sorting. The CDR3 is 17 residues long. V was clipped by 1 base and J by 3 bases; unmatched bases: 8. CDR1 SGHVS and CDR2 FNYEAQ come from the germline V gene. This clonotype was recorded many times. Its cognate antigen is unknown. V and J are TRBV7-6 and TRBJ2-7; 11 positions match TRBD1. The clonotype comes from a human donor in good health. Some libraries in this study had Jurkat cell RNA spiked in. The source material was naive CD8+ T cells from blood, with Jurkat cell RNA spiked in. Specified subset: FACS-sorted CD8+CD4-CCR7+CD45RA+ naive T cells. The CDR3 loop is CASSLDLRTGGNYEQYF. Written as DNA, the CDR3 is TGTGCCAGCAGCTTAGATCTCAGGACAGGGGGCAACTACGAGCAGTACTTC.